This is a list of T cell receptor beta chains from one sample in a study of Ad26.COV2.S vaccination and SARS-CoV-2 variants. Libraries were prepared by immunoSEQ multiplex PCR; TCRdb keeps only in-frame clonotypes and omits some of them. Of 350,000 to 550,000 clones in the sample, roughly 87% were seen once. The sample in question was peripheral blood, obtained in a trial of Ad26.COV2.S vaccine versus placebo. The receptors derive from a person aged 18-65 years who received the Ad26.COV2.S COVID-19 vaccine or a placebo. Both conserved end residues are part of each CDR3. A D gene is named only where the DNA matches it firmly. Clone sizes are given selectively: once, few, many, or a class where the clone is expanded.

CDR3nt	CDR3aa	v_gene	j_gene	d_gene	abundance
TGCGCCAGCAGCCCCACCGGGACGGTGGGGACCGGGGAGCTGTTTTTT	CASSPTGTVGTGELFF	TRBV5-1	TRBJ2-2	NA	NA
TGTGCCAGCAGCTCTGGCGAGGGAAACACCATATATTTT	CASSSGEGNTIYF	TRBV7-3	TRBJ1-3	NA	NA
TGTGCCAGCAGCTGGACCTATACCGGGGAGCTGTTTTTT	CASSWTYTGELFF	TRBV11-2	TRBJ2-2	NA	NA
TGTGCCAGCAGTCGATACAACGGGGGGCCCCAGGGCGGGGAGACCCAGTACTTC	CASSRYNGGPQGGETQYF	TRBV7-8	TRBJ2-5	NA	NA
TGCGCCAGCAGCTTGTTCCCAGGGGGGGATGGCTACACCTTC	CASSLFPGGDGYTF	TRBV5-1	TRBJ1-2	TRBD1	NA
TGTGCCAGCAGTTACGGGTCCAACTACGAGCAGTACTTC	CASSYGSNYEQYF	TRBV6-2/TRBV6-3	TRBJ2-7	NA	NA
TGCAGCGTCGAAGGGGGGCCCTACGAGCAGTACTTC	CSVEGGPYEQYF	TRBV29-1	TRBJ2-7	NA	NA
TGTGCCAGCAGCCGAACGAGGACAGTGCGTCAAGAGACCCAGTACTTC	CASSRTRTVRQETQYF	TRBV5-8	TRBJ2-5	NA	NA
TGTGCCAGTAGTATAACGGGTAGGGGGGCTGGGCAGCCCCAGCATTTT	CASSITGRGAGQPQHF	TRBV19	TRBJ1-5	NA	NA
TGCGCCAGCAGCCAAGCTTTGACTAGCGGGGGGGCCACCAACAAAGAGACCCAGTACTTC	CASSQALTSGGATNKETQYF	TRBV4-3	TRBJ2-5	TRBD2	NA
TGTGCCAGCAGCCAAGGGGCCCTAGGAAGGGGGTTAGATCAGCCCCAGCATTTT	CASSQGALGRGLDQPQHF	TRBV4-2	TRBJ1-5	NA	NA
TGTGCCAGCAGAAAGGGTAGCGGGGGGGAAGAGACCCAGTACTTC	CASRKGSGGEETQYF	TRBV2	TRBJ2-5	TRBD2	NA
TGTGCCAGCAGTCCGTCACGCCACTACAGGGAAGGATCCAATGAGCAGTTCTTC	CASSPSRHYREGSNEQFF	TRBV4-2	TRBJ2-1	NA	NA
TGTGCCAGCCACGACGGGACACCCTATGGCTACACCTTC	CASHDGTPYGYTF	TRBV28	TRBJ1-2	NA	once
TGTGCCAGCAGCAAGGATCTCGCCAAAAACATTCAGTACTTC	CASSKDLAKNIQYF	TRBV21-1	TRBJ2-4	NA	NA
TGTGCCAGCTCACTCGAAGAGACCCAGTACTTC	CASSLEETQYF	TRBV18	TRBJ2-5	NA	NA
TGTGCCAGCAGCTTTGGGGGCGGGAATGAAAAACTGTTTTTT	CASSFGGGNEKLFF	TRBV11-2	TRBJ1-4	NA	NA
TGCGCCAGCAGCCAAGAACGTCGGACCGAAGCACTGTTTTTT	CASSQERRTEALFF	TRBV4-1	TRBJ1-4	NA	NA
TGTGCCAGCAGCCCCGGGACTAGCCGAGCGAATACGCAGTATTTT	CASSPGTSRANTQYF	TRBV7-2	TRBJ2-3	TRBD2	NA
TGTGCCAGCAGCCCGAGTCCTAGCTCCTACAATGAGCAGTTCTTC	CASSPSPSSYNEQFF	TRBV7-2	TRBJ2-1	NA	once
TGTGCCAGCAGCGTAGCTGGGGCAGGGGGCAACACCGGGGAGCTGTTTTTT	CASSVAGAGGNTGELFF	TRBV9	TRBJ2-2	TRBD1	once
TGCAGTGCTGGTAATGGCTACACCTTC	CSAGNGYTF	TRBV20-1	TRBJ1-2	NA	once
TGTGCCAGCAGCGGCAGGGGAATGCAGAACACCGGGGAGCTGTTTTTT	CASSGRGMQNTGELFF	TRBV5-8	TRBJ2-2	NA	NA
TGTGCCAGCAGCTCTACCCAAGGGACAGGGCCTAACACTGAAGCTTTCTTT	CASSSTQGTGPNTEAFF	TRBV7-9	TRBJ1-1	TRBD1	NA
TGTGCCAGTAGCCCCCGGGACGTATCCTACAATGAGCAGTTCTTC	CASSPRDVSYNEQFF	TRBV19	TRBJ2-1	NA	once
TGTGCCAGCAGGGAGGCGGGGCGCACCTACGAGCAGTACTTC	CASREAGRTYEQYF	TRBV5-6	TRBJ2-7	NA	NA
TGTGCCAGCAGTTCACAGGGGCCCGGGCAGCCCCAGCATTTT	CASSSQGPGQPQHF	TRBV2	TRBJ1-5	TRBD1	once
TGTGCCACCAGTGAGACTCGTAGGGGCAATCAGCCCCAGCATTTT	CATSETRRGNQPQHF	TRBV24-1	TRBJ1-5	NA	NA
TGTGCCAGCAGCTTAACGGTGGCTAGCGGTTCAGATACGCAGTATTTT	CASSLTVASGSDTQYF	TRBV7-2	TRBJ2-3	TRBD2	few
TGCGCCAGCAGCCAAGATCGGGAGGGATTGGGAGAGACCCAGTACTTC	CASSQDREGLGETQYF	TRBV4-3	TRBJ2-5	TRBD2	NA
TGTGCCAGCAATGAAGCCCTCAACTATGGCTACACCTTC	CASNEALNYGYTF	TRBV6-1	TRBJ1-2	NA	NA
TGTGCCAGCAGTCCCCTCTCCGGGACAGGGGCTGTCGAGCAGTACTTC	CASSPLSGTGAVEQYF	TRBV27	TRBJ2-7	TRBD1	NA
TGTGCCAGCAGCTGTAGGGGGGAGGGACAGGAAAATCAGCCCCAGCATTTT	CASSCRGEGQENQPQHF	TRBV11-3	TRBJ1-5	TRBD1	NA
TGTGCCAGCAGTGAAAGGACTAGCGGGCTTTTGTACCAAGAGACCCAGTACTTC	CASSERTSGLLYQETQYF	TRBV2	TRBJ2-5	TRBD2	NA
TGTGCCTGGAGTCCCGGCACCGGGGAGCTGTTTTTT	CAWSPGTGELFF	TRBV30	TRBJ2-2	NA	NA
TGTGCCAGCAGCGTCACCATCGATTCCTCCTACAATGAGCAGTTCTTC	CASSVTIDSSYNEQFF	TRBV9	TRBJ2-1	NA	once
TGTGCCACCAGCCCGGTATATAACTACAATGAGCAGTTCTTC	CATSPVYNYNEQFF	TRBV15	TRBJ2-1	NA	NA
TGCGCCAGCAGCTTGGGGCAGGGGGGAGGCATTCAGTACTTC	CASSLGQGGGIQYF	TRBV5-1	TRBJ2-4	NA	NA
TGTGCGGGGACAGGGGATAATGAAAAACTGTTTTTT	CAGTGDNEKLFF	TRBV2	TRBJ1-4	TRBD1	NA